This is a list of T cell receptor beta chains from one sample in a study of cytomegalovirus exposure and HLA in healthy donors. Using immunoSEQ multiplex PCR, the repertoire was profiled, and TCRdb retains in-frame clones only, with some absent. The profile shows 95,000 to 100,000 clones, 75% of them singletons. Sample: PBMCs. Receptors originate from a man between 45 and 60 years old in good health and CMV-seronegative. CDR3s include the opening cysteine and the closing phenylalanine or tryptophan. Fields, in order: V gene, clone size, D gene, J gene, CDR3 DNA, CDR3 protein. D genes are given only for firm matches. Rows give clone size only sometimes, using once, few, many, or a class for an expanded clone.

V gene: TRBV28
clone size: -
D gene: TRBD1
J gene: TRBJ1-4
CDR3 DNA: TGTGCCAGCAGTTTTCGGGACAGGGAAATGTTTTTT
CDR3 protein: CASSFRDREMFF

V gene: TRBV5-1
clone size: -
D gene: TRBD1
J gene: TRBJ1-1
CDR3 DNA: TGCGCCAGCAGCTTGGGCCGGACAGGGGAGGAGAACACTGAAGCTTTCTTT
CDR3 protein: CASSLGRTGEENTEAFF

V gene: TRBV27
clone size: -
D gene: TRBD1
J gene: TRBJ2-2
CDR3 DNA: TGTGCCAGCACCAAAGGACAGGGGGCGCCCGGGGAGCTGTTTTTT
CDR3 protein: CASTKGQGAPGELFF

V gene: TRBV30
clone size: -
D gene: -
J gene: TRBJ1-2
CDR3 DNA: TGTGCCTGGGGAATGGGGGCTGGCTACACCTTC
CDR3 protein: CAWGMGAGYTF

V gene: TRBV7-8
clone size: -
D gene: -
J gene: TRBJ2-5
CDR3 DNA: TGTGCCAGCAGCTTAGGGGGGCGCGGAGAGACCCAGTACTTC
CDR3 protein: CASSLGGRGETQYF

V gene: TRBV7-2
clone size: -
D gene: -
J gene: TRBJ2-5
CDR3 DNA: TGTGCCAGCAGCCGGAACAGGGTTGAGACCCAGTACTTC
CDR3 protein: CASSRNRVETQYF

V gene: TRBV30
clone size: -
D gene: TRBD1
J gene: TRBJ2-2
CDR3 DNA: TGTGCCTCGAAAACAGGGGGACGGTGGACCGGGGAGCTGTTTTTT
CDR3 protein: CASKTGGRWTGELFF

V gene: TRBV30
clone size: -
D gene: TRBD1
J gene: TRBJ1-5
CDR3 DNA: TGTGCCTGGAGTCAGACAGGGGGTGGTCAGCCCCAGCATTTT
CDR3 protein: CAWSQTGGGQPQHF

V gene: TRBV5-1
clone size: -
D gene: -
J gene: TRBJ2-5
CDR3 DNA: TGCGCCAGCAGCCCGAGCCAAGAGACCCAGTACTTC
CDR3 protein: CASSPSQETQYF

V gene: TRBV4-1
clone size: -
D gene: TRBD1
J gene: TRBJ1-1
CDR3 DNA: TGCGCCAGCAGCCTAATTACAGGGGGCACTGAAGCTTTCTTT
CDR3 protein: CASSLITGGTEAFF

V gene: TRBV7-2
clone size: -
D gene: TRBD2
J gene: TRBJ2-7
CDR3 DNA: TGTGCCAGCAGCTTCAAGACTAGCGACACCTACGAGCAGTACTTC
CDR3 protein: CASSFKTSDTYEQYF

V gene: TRBV6-1
clone size: -
D gene: -
J gene: TRBJ2-5
CDR3 DNA: TGTGCCAGCAGTGGGACACGTAGACCAGGGGAGACCCAGTACTTC
CDR3 protein: CASSGTRRPGETQYF

V gene: TRBV5-6
clone size: few
D gene: TRBD1
J gene: TRBJ1-1
CDR3 DNA: TGTGCCAGCAGCTTGCCTGGGACAGGGACAATGAACACTGAAGCTTTCTTT
CDR3 protein: CASSLPGTGTMNTEAFF

V gene: TRBV4-1
clone size: -
D gene: -
J gene: TRBJ2-2
CDR3 DNA: TGCGCCAGCAGCCCTCGACAGAACACCGGGGAGCTGTTTTTT
CDR3 protein: CASSPRQNTGELFF

V gene: TRBV2
clone size: -
D gene: -
J gene: TRBJ1-1
CDR3 DNA: TGTGCCAGCACAAAGGGGCAGAACACTGAAGCTTTCTTT
CDR3 protein: CASTKGQNTEAFF